A single sample is the source of the 10 T cell receptor beta chains below, sequenced in a study of blood T cell repertoires in COVID-19. TCRdb's copy holds only in-frame clones and misses some; the assay was immunoSEQ multiplex PCR. The sample includes nearly 35,000 clones, approximately 80% of them seen just once. Sequenced sample: peripheral blood. These receptors came from a woman in her sixties or seventies with acute or convalescent COVID-19.

The gene calls are TRBV10-1 and TRBJ2-7, with D unresolved. The germline gives CDR1 WNHNN, CDR2 SYGVQD (reference sequence). V lost 0 bases to trimming and J lost 2 bases, with 5 bases between them. This CDR3 spans 13 amino acids. Here the CDR3 reads CASSESVAYEQYF. CDR3 in DNA: TGCGCCAGCAGTGAGTCAGTAGCCTACGAGCAGTACTTC.

The chain joins TRBV15 to TRBJ2-5; D might be TRBD2 (6 bases). CDR1 LNHNV and CDR2 YYDKDF come from the germline V gene (reference sequence). CDR3 length equals 12 residues. Trimming took off 1 base at V and 13 bases at J, with 13 bases between the two ends. DNA of the CDR3: TGTGCCACCAGCAGAGGGGACTTCGTACGGTACTTC. It yields the protein CATSRGDFVRYF.

The V call is TRBV20-1, the J call TRBJ1-2, with D tentatively TRBD1 (6 bases). V lost 4 bases and J lost 8, with 11 bases in between. The V gene's germline CDR1 is DFQATT and CDR2 SNEGSKA (reference sequence). The CDR3 totals 11 residues. In DNA, the CDR3 is TGCAGTGCTAACAGGGATACGGGCTACACCTTC. It yields the protein CSANRDTGYTF.

The table lists this clone with a count of one. The CDR3 DNA follows: TGTGCCGCTGGAAGCGGGGCTGGGATCCCCGAGCAGTACTTC. Translating gives CAAGSGAGIPEQYF. The chain couples TRBV6-5 to TRBJ2-7; TRBD2 matches 7 bases. Per germline, CDR1 MNHEY and CDR2 SVGAGI. After removal of 11 bases from V and 6 bases from J, the junction contained 16 bases not matched to a gene. The CDR3 has 14 residues.

CDR3 in amino acids: CASSRDQGLYTEAFF. In nucleotides, the CDR3 is TGTGCCAGCAGCAGAGACCAGGGTTTATACACTGAAGCTTTCTTT. The gene calls are TRBV4-2 and TRBJ1-1; D is possibly TRBD1 (5 bases). The CDR3 runs 15 residues. Deletions cut 5 bases from V and 3 bases from J, with 16 bases between. CDR1 and CDR2 from the germline V gene are LGHNA and YNFKEQ.

Only one count was recorded for this clone. The chain joins TRBV13 to TRBJ2-3, with 12 positions matching TRBD2. Trimming cost V 5 bases and J 0 bases; bases outside gene matches: 12. Germline loops: CDR1 PRHDT, CDR2 FYEKMQ (reference sequence). The length of the CDR3 is 19 residues. The CDR3 DNA sequence: TGTGCCAGCAGCACGCCCCTAGCGGGGGGGCCTTTAAGCACAGATACGCAGTATTTT. This encodes CASSTPLAGGPLSTDTQYF.

This clone appeared a single time. The rearrangement joins TRBV9 to TRBJ1-1; TRBD1 is a possible D gene (5 bases). Trimming cost V 2 bases and J 4 bases, with 12 bases left between them. CDR3 length: 14 amino acids. Germline assignment: CDR1 SGDLS and CDR2 YYNGEE. The CDR3 protein is CASSVLPGGTEAFF. CDR3 nucleotides: TGTGCCAGCAGCGTCCTACCCGGGGGCACTGAAGCTTTCTTT.

This clone was detected a few times. The rearrangement joins TRBV13 to TRBJ1-1; a weak D match, TRBD1 (6 bases). Germline values: CDR1 PRHDT, CDR2 FYEKMQ (reference sequence). This CDR3 contains 15 residues. Trimming left V 8 bases short and J 1 base short, with 17 bases between. CDR3 loop: CASCRRGLENTEAFF. The CDR3 DNA reads as TGTGCCAGCTGTAGGCGGGGGCTGGAGAACACTGAAGCTTTCTTT. The whole variable domain, filled in from reference TRBV13 and TRBJ1-1, reads AAGVIQSPRHLIKEKRETATLKCYPIPRHDTVYWYQQGPGQDPQFLISFYEKMQSDKGSIPDRFSAQQFSDYHSELNMSSLELGDSALYFCASCRRGLENTEAFFGQGTRLTVV.

The V and J genes are TRBV7-3 and TRBJ1-2; 8 nucleotides align to TRBD1. The CDR3 is 13 residues long. Germline CDR1 reads SGHTA; CDR2 reads FQGTGA. J lost 5 bases, V lost 1 base, and 0 bases had no gene match. The CDR3 DNA follows: TGTGCCAGCAGCTTAAGACAGGGGTATGGCTACACCTTC. Its translation is CASSLRQGYGYTF. Full variable domain (missing parts from reference TRBV7-3 and TRBJ1-2): GAGVSQTPSNKVTEKGKYVELRCDPISGHTALYWYRQSLGQGPEFLIYFQGTGAADDSGLPNDRFFAVRPEGSVSTLKIQRTERGDSAVYLCASSLRQGYGYTFGSGTRLTVV.

This clone was seen once. This chain links TRBV4-1 with TRBJ2-5; D possibly corresponds to TRBD1 (6 bases). Trimming shortened V by 0 bases and J by 5 bases, and 7 bases separated the two germline ends. The CDR3 totals 13 residues. Germline loops: CDR1 MGHRA, CDR2 YSYEKL. The CDR3 coding sequence is TGCGCCAGCAGCCAAGAGAGGGGGGAGACCCAGTACTTC. As protein: CASSQERGETQYF.